The clone carrying this T cell receptor beta chain was seen a single time. The authors gated naive CD8 T cells as CD8+CD4-CCR7+CD45RA+ for sorting. This sample was taken from a study of molecular identifiers for immune sequencing clone quantification. Overall study: Four portions were sequenced after RNA from about 21,000 or 97,000 naive CD8 cells was split five ways in replicates.

Trimming removed 7 bases from V and 0 bases from J, with 13 bases in between. The CDR3 has 15 residues. From germline, CDR1 is MNHNY and CDR2 SVGAGI (reference sequence). TCR libraries were built in bulk with a published protocol and specific TCR primers. TCRdb re-called the PCR reads through MiXCR, storing one row per CDR3 protein. The profile covers some 100,000 distinct CDR3 sequences, with 36% appearing a single time and around 4.2% taken by the ten largest. The TCR sequence derives from a human donor in good health. Some libraries in this study had Jurkat cell RNA spiked in. Input material: naive CD8+ T cells from blood, with Jurkat cell RNA spiked in. Subset given: FACS-sorted CD8+CD4-CCR7+CD45RA+ naive T cells. The chain employs TRBV6-6 and TRBJ1-5; D is unclear. DNA for the CDR3: TGTGCCAGCAACACGGACTCCTATAGCAATCAGCCCCAGCATTTT. Amino acids: CASNTDSYSNQPQHF.